The 3 T cell receptor beta chains reported below all come from one sample, sequenced in a study of beta chain features in type 1 diabetes. Study findings and constraints: In every one of the four CD4+ subsets, TCRB CDR3s were moderately but significantly shorter in Type 1 diabetes patients.

Their antigen targets remain unknown. Expressed TCRB transcripts were sequenced, since all the RNA that had been isolated was reverse transcribed. Profiled with immunoSEQ multiplex PCR; TCRdb holds only in-frame clones, not every one. The data hold about 700,000 clones, with around 15% observed a single time. Source material: naive CD4+ T cells from blood. These receptors were taken from a man younger than 30 with type 1 diabetes.

The sample holds a few counts of this clone. This rearrangement joins TRBV11-2 to TRBJ2-1; TRBD2 aligns across 11 bases. Trimming cost V 6 bases and J 7 bases; bases outside gene matches: 5. The CDR3 totals 14 residues. CDR1 and CDR2 from the germline V gene are SGHAT and FQNNGV. The CDR3 here is CASRGLAGNNEQFF. CDR3 bases: TGTGCCAGCAGAGGACTAGCGGGCAATAATGAGCAGTTCTTC.

This chain joins TRBV9 and TRBJ1-2; TRBD1 might be the D (6 bases). The CDR3 has 15 residues. V was clipped by 0 bases and J by 4 bases, with 13 bases between them. Germline CDR1 and CDR2: SGDLS and YYNGEE. For the CDR3, the DNA is TGTGCCAGCAGCGTAGAGGGGGAACAGTTCTATGGCTACACCTTC. Translation: CASSVEGEQFYGYTF.

The chain employs TRBV9 and TRBJ2-7; 9 nucleotides agree with TRBD1. Per germline, CDR1 SGDLS and CDR2 YYNGEE. V shed 4 bases, J shed 5 bases, and the junction held 4 bases outside the gene matches. The CDR3 extends over 13 amino acids. CDR3 in amino acids: CASSQTGGNEQYF. The CDR3 nucleotides are TGTGCCAGCAGCCAGACAGGGGGAAACGAGCAGTACTTC.